What follows describes a single TCR beta chain. Antigen specificity is unknown. This sample stems from a study of T cell responses to AZD1222 COVID-19 vaccine. Overall study findings and caveats: A mostly white British donor set with more females was recruited, and clonal diversity was possibly underestimated.

TCRdb's copy holds only in-frame clones and misses some; the assay was immunoSEQ multiplex PCR. The sample holds nearly 35,000 clones; 65% to 90% are singletons and the top ten take approximately 6.5%. The germline V and J ends were trimmed by 1 base and 5 bases, with 14 bases remaining between them. The CDR3 totals 15 residues. The germline V gene has CDR1 MNHEY and CDR2 SMNVEV (reference sequence). The material sequenced was peripheral blood, taken on day 0 of AZD1222 vaccination. This chain uses TRBV27 with TRBJ1-2, with TRBD1 as a possible D gene (5 bases). The receptor's source is an adult in good health. In DNA, the CDR3 is TGTGCCAGCAGTTTATTCCCAGGGAGCTATTATGGCTACACCTTC. Translation gives CASSLFPGSYYGYTF.